A selection of T cell receptor beta chains follows, all from one sample in a study of cytomegalovirus exposure and HLA in healthy donors. Libraries were prepared by immunoSEQ multiplex PCR; TCRdb keeps only in-frame clonotypes and omits some of them. The repertoire holds some 180,000 clones, roughly 85% seen once, with around 1.7% in the top ten. Sequenced sample: PBMCs. The receptors stem from a woman in her late teens or twenties in good health and CMV-seronegative. The CDR3 runs from the conserved cysteine through the conserved F or W. D genes are given only for firm matches. Size values are once, few and many counts, or a class for expanded clones, and some rows have none.

D: -; V: TRBV7-9; size: -; J: TRBJ2-3; CDR3: CASSKPPGSTDTQYF; DNA: TGTGCCAGCAGCAAGCCCCCAGGGAGCACAGATACGCAGTATTTT
D: -; V: TRBV9; size: -; J: TRBJ2-7; CDR3: CASSSTPAYEQYF; DNA: TGTGCCAGCAGCTCGACTCCCGCCTACGAGCAGTACTTC
D: TRBD1; V: TRBV7-9; size: -; J: TRBJ2-5; CDR3: CASNPWTGTMGTQYF; DNA: TGTGCCAGCAACCCCTGGACAGGGACCATGGGGACCCAGTACTTC
D: TRBD2; V: TRBV5-1; size: -; J: TRBJ2-3; CDR3: CASSLSGGRLYTDTQYF; DNA: TGCGCCAGCAGCTTGAGCGGCGGGAGGTTGTACACAGATACGCAGTATTTT
D: TRBD1; V: TRBV29-1; size: -; J: TRBJ2-7; CDR3: CSVEWTGGSYEQYF; DNA: TGCAGCGTTGAATGGACAGGGGGCTCGTACGAGCAGTACTTC
D: TRBD2; V: TRBV11-3; size: -; J: TRBJ2-3; CDR3: CASSLDDFLAGESDTQYF; DNA: TGTGCCAGCAGCTTAGATGATTTCCTAGCGGGGGAGTCAGATACGCAGTATTTT
D: -; V: TRBV25-1; size: -; J: TRBJ1-4; CDR3: CASSELGQATTNEKLFF; DNA: TGTGCCAGCAGTGAATTGGGCCAGGCTACAACTAATGAAAAACTGTTTTTT
D: -; V: TRBV15; size: -; J: TRBJ1-1; CDR3: CATSPREVGVETEAFF; DNA: TGTGCCACTAGCCCCCGAGAAGTCGGGGTAGAAACTGAAGCTTTCTTT
D: -; V: TRBV30; size: -; J: TRBJ1-5; CDR3: CAWSVIGVNQPQHF; DNA: TGTGCCTGGAGTGTGATAGGGGTGAATCAGCCCCAGCATTTT
D: -; V: TRBV7-2; size: few; J: TRBJ1-2; CDR3: CASSLEFRFNYGYTF; DNA: TGTGCCAGCAGCTTAGAATTCAGGTTCAACTATGGCTACACCTTC
D: -; V: TRBV28; size: -; J: TRBJ1-1; CDR3: CASSRSRVTTEAFF; DNA: TGTGCCAGCAGCCGTTCCAGGGTGACCACTGAAGCTTTCTTT
D: TRBD1; V: TRBV9; size: -; J: TRBJ2-1; CDR3: CASSDSPLGQGTDEQFF; DNA: TGTGCCAGCAGTGATTCCCCCTTGGGACAGGGGACGGATGAGCAGTTCTTC
D: -; V: TRBV6-5; size: -; J: TRBJ1-1; CDR3: CASSGLQGRAEAFF; DNA: TGTGCCAGCAGTGGCTTACAGGGCAGGGCTGAAGCTTTCTTT
D: -; V: TRBV10-3; size: -; J: TRBJ1-2; CDR3: CATRDLNYGYTF; DNA: TGTGCCACCAGGGACTTAAACTATGGCTACACCTTC
D: -; V: TRBV9; size: -; J: TRBJ1-3; CDR3: CASSVETGTSGNTIYF; DNA: TGTGCCAGCAGCGTAGAAACAGGGACGTCTGGAAACACCATATATTTT
D: TRBD1; V: TRBV7-8; size: -; J: TRBJ2-1; CDR3: CASSPDRALNEQFF; DNA: TGTGCCAGCAGCCCGGACAGGGCCCTCAATGAGCAGTTCTTC
D: -; V: TRBV7-8; size: -; J: TRBJ1-5; CDR3: CASSLTLGRGLASNQPQHF; DNA: TGTGCCAGCAGCTTAACGTTGGGCAGGGGTTTAGCGTCCAATCAGCCCCAGCATTTT
D: -; V: TRBV10-1; size: -; J: TRBJ1-1; CDR3: CASSEWGGEAFF; DNA: TGCGCCAGCAGTGAGTGGGGCGGTGAAGCTTTCTTT
D: -; V: TRBV9; size: -; J: TRBJ2-2; CDR3: CASSVRSAGNTGELFF; DNA: TGTGCCAGCAGCGTCCGTTCAGCGGGCAACACCGGGGAGCTGTTTTTT
D: -; V: TRBV28; size: -; J: TRBJ2-3; CDR3: CASSFLRGSGSTDTQYF; DNA: TGTGCCAGCAGTTTCCTTCGGGGGTCAGGCTCCACAGATACGCAGTATTTT
D: TRBD1; V: TRBV9; size: -; J: TRBJ2-3; CDR3: CASSVEGASDTQYF; DNA: TGTGCCAGCAGCGTAGAGGGGGCCTCGGATACGCAGTATTTT
D: TRBD1; V: TRBV28; size: once; J: TRBJ1-4; CDR3: CASSNAQGRNEKLFF; DNA: TGTGCCAGCAGCAACGCACAGGGGAGGAATGAAAAACTGTTTTTT
D: -; V: TRBV18; size: -; J: TRBJ1-3; CDR3: CASSPQEGNSGNTIYF; DNA: TGTGCCAGCTCCCCCCAGGAGGGAAACTCTGGAAACACCATATATTTT
D: TRBD2; V: TRBV4-1; size: -; J: TRBJ2-3; CDR3: CASSQRWEGPYDTQYF; DNA: TGCGCCAGCAGCCAAAGGTGGGAGGGCCCGTACGATACGCAGTATTTT
D: -; V: TRBV6-5; size: -; J: TRBJ1-5; CDR3: CASSYDGSTNQPQHF; DNA: TGTGCCAGCAGTTACGACGGATCGACTAATCAGCCCCAGCATTTT
D: TRBD2; V: TRBV7-2; size: -; J: TRBJ2-1; CDR3: CASSLDRGGRNEQFF; DNA: TGTGCCAGCAGCTTAGATCGGGGAGGGCGCAATGAGCAGTTCTTC
D: -; V: TRBV10-3; size: -; J: TRBJ2-5; CDR3: CAISGQWGETQYF; DNA: TGTGCCATCAGCGGACAGTGGGGGGAGACCCAGTACTTC
D: -; V: TRBV4-3; size: -; J: TRBJ2-7; CDR3: CASSQGANRSPHEQYF; DNA: TGCGCCAGCAGCCAAGGAGCGAACAGGTCCCCCCACGAGCAGTACTTC
D: TRBD2; V: TRBV30; size: -; J: TRBJ2-1; CDR3: CAWSHGGEGRQFF; DNA: TGTGCCTGGAGTCACGGGGGGGAGGGCCGGCAGTTCTTC